A selection of T cell receptor beta chains follows, all from one sample in a study of blood T cells in healthy people across ages. Each CDR3 protein gets one entry after TCRdb re-called the 5' RACE reads with MiXCR. The table has nearly 800,000 distinct CDR3 sequences, roughly 50% seen once; the top ten hold under 30%. The sample consisted of blood. The source is a man aged 40-49 years in good health. CDR3s include the opening cysteine and the closing phenylalanine or tryptophan. D genes are given only for firm matches. Some rows mark clone size as missing; the rest say once, few, many or name a class of expanded clone.

>TRBV18|-|once|TRBJ2-7
CASSPPVGKGEQYF
TGTGCCAGCTCACCACCCGTAGGGAAAGGCGAGCAGTACTTC
>TRBV29-1|-|-|TRBJ1-5
CSVAGEGQPQHF
TGCAGCGTTGCAGGGGAGGGTCAGCCCCAGCATTTT
>TRBV7-8|-|-|TRBJ2-6
CASSLEWQARANVLTF
TGTGCCAGCAGCTTAGAATGGCAGGCGAGGGCCAACGTCCTGACTTTC
>TRBV6-5|-|once|TRBJ2-3
CASSRREFSTDTQYF
TGTGCCAGCTCCAGAAGGGAGTTTAGCACAGATACGCAGTATTTT
>TRBV5-1|TRBD2|few|TRBJ2-1
CASSRSTSGPSYNEQFF
TGCGCCAGCAGCCGAAGTACTAGCGGGCCTAGCTACAATGAGCAGTTCTTC
>TRBV5-6|-|-|TRBJ2-1
CASSLGKRGINEQFF
TGTGCCAGCAGCTTGGGTAAAAGGGGAATAAATGAGCAGTTCTTC
>TRBV20-1|-|few|TRBJ2-1
CSASMRALRNEQFF
TGCAGTGCTAGCATGAGGGCCCTACGCAATGAGCAGTTCTTC
>TRBV9|-|-|TRBJ2-3
CASSGGSTDTRYF
TGTGCCAGCAGTGGGGGGAGTACAGATACGCGGTATTTT
>TRBV28|TRBD1|-|TRBJ1-2
CASSRPLRDRGPFNYGYTF
TGTGCCAGCAGCCGTCCTTTGAGGGACAGGGGGCCCTTTAACTATGGCTACACCTTC
>TRBV29-1|TRBD2|once|TRBJ2-7
CSVARGDWYEQYF
TGCAGCGTCGCCCGGGGGGATTGGTACGAGCAGTACTTC